This T cell receptor beta chain was identified in a study of shared clonotypes between healthy human individuals. Study-wide points: Sequencing depth was predicted to influence how clonotypes are shared among donors.

Here immunoSEQ multiplex PCR was the method, and the copy in TCRdb shows in-frame clones only, minus some. The repertoire consists of 1.6 million or so clones, with 96% occurring once and the leading ten covering 0.95% to 1.5%. V shed 2 bases and J 3 bases; nucleotides not matched to a gene: 0. CDR3 length: 13 amino acids. Germline lookup yields CDR1 WNHNN and CDR2 SYGVQD (reference sequence). In its sample, this clone was seen once. What it binds is unknown. Other DNA sequences from this sample encode an identical CDR3 as well. The sample taken for sequencing was naive CD4+ T cells sorted from blood. Subset defined: CD45RA+ positively selected. The V gene is TRBV10-1, the J gene TRBJ2-7; 8 nucleotides match TRBD2. This sequence was found in a man aged 25 to 45 in good health. The CDR3 protein is CASSEGTSYEQYF. Written as DNA, the CDR3 is TGCGCCAGCAGTGAGGGGACTAGCTACGAGCAGTACTTC.